A single sample is the source of the 2 T cell receptor beta chains below, sequenced in a study of blood T cell repertoires in COVID-19. TCRdb's copy holds only in-frame clones and misses some; the assay was immunoSEQ multiplex PCR. The data hold about 160,000 clones, with 70% to 80% observed a single time. Sequenced sample: peripheral blood. The source of these receptors is a woman aged 55-69 years with COVID-19, enrolled during active disease.

CDR3 DNA: TGTGCCAGCAGCTTCGGGGTTAGGGATAATTCACCCCTCCACTTT. It encodes CASSFGVRDNSPLHF. The gene calls are TRBV13 and TRBJ1-6; no clear D. CDR3 size: 15 residues. V was trimmed by 3 bases and J by 5 bases, leaving 11 bases between them. CDR1 and CDR2 (germline): PRHDT, FYEKMQ (reference sequence).

The chain is built from TRBV3-1 (or the pseudogene TRBV3-2) and TRBJ1-4; a possible D gene is TRBD1 (6 bases). Trimming removed 0 bases at V and 10 bases at J, with 15 bases between. CDR3 length equals 15 residues. The germline gives CDR1 LGHDT, CDR2 YNNKEL (reference sequence). CDR3 protein: CASSQDPQGIRKLFF. CDR3 bases: TGTGCCAGCAGCCAAGATCCCCAGGGGATCCGAAAACTGTTTTTT.